This T cell receptor beta chain was captured in a study of blood T cell repertoires in COVID-19. On the study more broadly: Material from acute and convalescent COVID-19 was sourced from the United States, Italy and Spain.

Some clones are missing from TCRdb's copy, which holds only in-frame ones; the method was immunoSEQ multiplex PCR. Here the sample spans 80,000 to 130,000 clones, about 86% being singletons. V was shortened by 0 bases and J by 2 bases, with 10 bases between the two germline ends. The CDR3 has 16 residues. The germline gives CDR1 MNHEY, CDR2 SVGAGI. Everyone who took part was about 18 to 89 years old, and they came from 20 to 25 US areas. The rearrangement links TRBV6-5 to TRBJ2-2, with a possible D match to TRBD1 (5 bases). This clonotype was sampled from a woman in her forties or fifties who had recovered from COVID-19. The sample was PBMCs or T cells enriched from blood (not recorded which). The CDR3 region has the DNA TGTGCCAGCAGTTACTCTGAGACAGCAAACACCGGGGAGCTGTTTTTT. Translated, it gives CASSYSETANTGELFF.